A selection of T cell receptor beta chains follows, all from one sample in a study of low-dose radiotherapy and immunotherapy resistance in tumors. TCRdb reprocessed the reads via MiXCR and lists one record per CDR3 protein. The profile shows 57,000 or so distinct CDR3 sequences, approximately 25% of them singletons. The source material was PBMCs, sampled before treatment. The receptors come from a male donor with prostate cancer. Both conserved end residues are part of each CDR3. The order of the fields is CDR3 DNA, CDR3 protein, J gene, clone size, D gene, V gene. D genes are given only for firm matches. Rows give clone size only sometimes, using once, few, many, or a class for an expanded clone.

TGTGCCAGCAGTTTAGGAGGGGGCAGGAACTATGGCTACACCTTC,CASSLGGGRNYGYTF,TRBJ1-2,many,TRBD1,TRBV27
TGTGCCAGCAGACCGACCGGGACAGGGTACGAGCAGTACTTC,CASRPTGTGYEQYF,TRBJ2-7,many,TRBD1,TRBV5-5
TGTGCCAGCAGCCAAGTCCTAACAGGGCATACTGAGCAGTTCTTC,CASSQVLTGHTEQFF,TRBJ2-1,many,.,TRBV3-1
TGTGCCAGTAGCCCACTAGAAAGAAACACCGGGGAGCTGTTTTTT,CASSPLERNTGELFF,TRBJ2-2,many,.,TRBV19
TGCGCCAGCAGCCCTCTGGGGTCTAATTCACCCCTCCACTTT,CASSPLGSNSPLHF,TRBJ1-6,many,.,TRBV5-1
TGTGCCACCAGCAGAGACCCAACTAGCGGCTCCTACAATGAGCAGTTCTTC,CATSRDPTSGSYNEQFF,TRBJ2-1,many,TRBD2,TRBV15
TGTGCCAGCTCACCGGTCGGGACTGAACAAGAGACCCAGTACTTC,CASSPVGTEQETQYF,TRBJ2-5,few,.,TRBV18
TGTGCCAGCCTGACAGGGGTTGGCGAGCAGTACTTC,CASLTGVGEQYF,TRBJ2-7,many,TRBD1,TRBV28
TGCGCCAGCAGCACGGACAGGGGGCCGAATTCACCCCTCCACTTT,CASSTDRGPNSPLHF,TRBJ1-6,medium-sized,TRBD1,TRBV5-1
TGTGCCAGTAGTAGTACGGGACACCTCCTGTACAATGAGCAGTTCTTC,CASSSTGHLLYNEQFF,TRBJ2-1,.,.,TRBV19
TGTGCCAGCCGAGCGGGAGCGAGGGATACGCAGTATTTT,CASRAGARDTQYF,TRBJ2-3,many,TRBD2,TRBV19
TGTGCCAGCAGCCCCAGGGGGGGGAGCGCGGGTTACAATGAGCAGTTCTTC,CASSPRGGSAGYNEQFF,TRBJ2-1,many,.,TRBV5-4
TGCGCCAGCAGCCCTCCCGCCTCCGAGCAGTACTTC,CASSPPASEQYF,TRBJ2-7,few,.,TRBV5-1
TGTGCCACCAGCAGACCCCGGGAGGGCCCGGCCAAAAACATTCAGTACTTC,CATSRPREGPAKNIQYF,TRBJ2-4,many,TRBD2,TRBV15
TGTGCCAGCTCACCTTCGAGAGCGAACACTGAAGCTTTCTTT,CASSPSRANTEAFF,TRBJ1-1,many,.,TRBV2
TGTGCCAGCAGTGACACTAGCTGGGACGGGGCCAATGAGCAGTTCTTC,CASSDTSWDGANEQFF,TRBJ2-1,.,.,TRBV2
TGTGCCAGCAGCGTAGCGGTAAAAGAGACCCAGTACTTC,CASSVAVKETQYF,TRBJ2-5,many,.,TRBV9
TGTGCCAGCAGCCCTCGGACAGGCACCGGGGAGCTGTTTTTT,CASSPRTGTGELFF,TRBJ2-2,few,TRBD1,TRBV5-8
TGCGCCAGCAATCGAGGGGCAACTAATGAAAAACTGTTTTTT,CASNRGATNEKLFF,TRBJ1-4,many,.,TRBV5-1
TGTGCCAGTAGTATAGTCCCCAACACTGAAGCTTTCTTT,CASSIVPNTEAFF,TRBJ1-1,many,.,TRBV19
TGTGCCAGCAGCTTACGACAGGGCTATGGCTACACCTTC,CASSLRQGYGYTF,TRBJ1-2,many,TRBD1,TRBV11-2
TGTGCCAGCAGCTCCTCGGGGGCTAGCGGGCGGGAGCAGTTCTTC,CASSSSGASGREQFF,TRBJ2-1,once,TRBD2,TRBV7-2
TGCAGCGTTGCCACAGGGGCTGAGCAGTTCTTC,CSVATGAEQFF,TRBJ2-1,many,TRBD1,TRBV29-1
TGCGCCAGCAGCTTGGCCGACGGGGCGGGTTCACCCCTCCACTTT,CASSLADGAGSPLHF,TRBJ1-6,.,.,TRBV5-1
TGTGCCAGCAGCCCGCACCGGGGGGGGTTGGACAGGAGGAATTTCGGCACTGAAGCTTTCTTT,CASSPHRGGLDRRNFGTEAFF,TRBJ1-1,.,TRBD1,TRBV9
TGTGCCAGCAGTTACTCGGGAGGGACTAAAAACATTCAGTACTTC,CASSYSGGTKNIQYF,TRBJ2-4,.,TRBD2,TRBV6-2/TRBV6-3
TGCGCCAGCAGCTCGGGAAGGGGAAGGGAGACCCAGTACTTC,CASSSGRGRETQYF,TRBJ2-5,many,.,TRBV5-1
TGTGCCAGCATGCTACAGGGCCCCGAGCAGTACTTC,CASMLQGPEQYF,TRBJ2-7,many,.,TRBV2
TGTGCCAGCAGAGACCACTCCGGGGAGCTGTTTTTT,CASRDHSGELFF,TRBJ2-2,many,.,TRBV6-4
TGTGCTATTGGGCAGGGTCGCTCACCCCTCCACTTT,CAIGQGRSPLHF,TRBJ1-6,many,.,TRBV11-2
TGTGCCTGGAGGAGGCAGGGGGCTAACTATGGCTACACCTTC,CAWRRQGANYGYTF,TRBJ1-2,many,TRBD1,TRBV30
TGTGCCAGCAGCTCGGGACTAGCGGGGGGTTACACCGGGGAGCTGTTTTTT,CASSSGLAGGYTGELFF,TRBJ2-2,many,TRBD2,TRBV5-3
TGTGCCAGCAGTTATAAAGAGCTCTACGAGCAGTACTTC,CASSYKELYEQYF,TRBJ2-7,few,.,TRBV6-6
TGTGCCAGCAGCTTAAGGGACAGGGGAGTCAATGAGCAGTTCTTC,CASSLRDRGVNEQFF,TRBJ2-1,many,TRBD1,TRBV7-2
TGTGCCAGCAGCTCCCCTCTAGACTATGGCTACACCTTC,CASSSPLDYGYTF,TRBJ1-2,many,.,TRBV5-4
TGCAGCGCTCTAGGACAGACTATCCTTTCCTACGAGCAGTACTTC,CSALGQTILSYEQYF,TRBJ2-7,many,.,TRBV29-1
TGCAGCGTTGACCGGGACAGGGTTATGAACACTGAAGCTTTCTTT,CSVDRDRVMNTEAFF,TRBJ1-1,many,TRBD1,TRBV29-1
TGCAGTGCTAGAGATCTAGACAGGGGGGGCAATGAGCAGTTCTTC,CSARDLDRGGNEQFF,TRBJ2-1,many,TRBD1,TRBV20-1
TGTGCCAGCAGTTACGACGGGACAGGGAATGGCTACACCTTC,CASSYDGTGNGYTF,TRBJ1-2,many,TRBD1,TRBV6-5
TGTGCCAGCAGCCCGGGACTAGCGGGTAACACAGATACGCAGTATTTT,CASSPGLAGNTDTQYF,TRBJ2-3,.,TRBD2,TRBV5-4
TGTGCCAGCCGAGGCGGGAGCCCCGACACCGGGGAGCTGTTTTTT,CASRGGSPDTGELFF,TRBJ2-2,many,TRBD2,TRBV2
TGTGCCAGCAGTTACCCCGCCGGACTCGACACTGAAGCTTTCTTT,CASSYPAGLDTEAFF,TRBJ1-1,many,.,TRBV6-2/TRBV6-3
TGTGCCTGGAGTGGTCTATCCGGCAAGGAGCAGTTCTTC,CAWSGLSGKEQFF,TRBJ2-1,many,.,TRBV30
TGTGCCAGCAGTCCGCCGGGACTGAGCTCCTACGAGCAGTACTTC,CASSPPGLSSYEQYF,TRBJ2-7,many,.,TRBV28
TGTGCCAGCCGGAGGGGCTTACGGTTACAGTCACCCCTCCACTTT,CASRRGLRLQSPLHF,TRBJ1-6,many,.,TRBV6-2/TRBV6-3
TGCGCCAGCAGCCGAGGACCAGCAGGGGAGACCCAGTACTTC,CASSRGPAGETQYF,TRBJ2-5,many,.,TRBV4-1
TGTGCCAGCTCGCAGGCCTGGACTAGCGCACGCTCAGGCTCCTACAATGAGCAGTACTTC,CASSQAWTSARSGSYNEQYF,TRBJ2-5,.,TRBD2,TRBV18
TGCAGCGTAGTTTCCGGGACCCGGGCCGGGGAGCTGTTTTTT,CSVVSGTRAGELFF,TRBJ2-2,many,.,TRBV29-1
TGTGCCAGCAGCTTGGGGGACAGCACAGATACGCAGTATTTT,CASSLGDSTDTQYF,TRBJ2-3,many,.,TRBV7-9
TGTGCCAGCAGCCCTGTGGCCACACCGGGCTCCAATGAGCAGTTCTTC,CASSPVATPGSNEQFF,TRBJ2-1,many,.,TRBV7-2
TGTGCCGGCTCCCGTGGACAGGAAAACACTGAAGCTTTCTTT,CAGSRGQENTEAFF,TRBJ1-1,many,TRBD1,TRBV30
TGTGCCAGCAGTTTGATGGGCAATTTGAGGTCACCCCTCCACTTT,CASSLMGNLRSPLHF,TRBJ1-6,many,.,TRBV27
TGCGCCAGCAGCTTGGGGACTAGCGGGACGGATGAGCAGTTCTTC,CASSLGTSGTDEQFF,TRBJ2-1,many,TRBD2,TRBV5-1
TGTGCCAGCAGTTACCCCCCCGACTACGAGCAGTACTTC,CASSYPPDYEQYF,TRBJ2-7,many,.,TRBV6-2/TRBV6-3
TGTGCCAGCAGGTCCATAGCGGGAGCCCTCCCGTTCTTC,CASRSIAGALPFF,TRBJ2-1,many,TRBD2,TRBV11-2
TGTGCCAGCATCGGACAGGGAGGGAACGAGCAGTACTTC,CASIGQGGNEQYF,TRBJ2-7,many,.,TRBV21-1
TGTGCCACCAGCAGAGACCGGACAGGGGCGAACACTGAAGCTTTCTTT,CATSRDRTGANTEAFF,TRBJ1-1,many,TRBD1,TRBV15
TGTGCCAGCTCCCGCTCTACCCCTTACACAGATACGCAGTATTTT,CASSRSTPYTDTQYF,TRBJ2-3,.,.,TRBV18
TGTGCCAGTAGCCCGAGGGCGGCCAGGGGAAACAATCAGCCCCAGCATTTT,CASSPRAARGNNQPQHF,TRBJ1-5,.,.,TRBV19
TGTGCCAGCAGCTTTACTACTGACGGCACCGGGGAGCTGTTTTTT,CASSFTTDGTGELFF,TRBJ2-2,many,.,TRBV11-3